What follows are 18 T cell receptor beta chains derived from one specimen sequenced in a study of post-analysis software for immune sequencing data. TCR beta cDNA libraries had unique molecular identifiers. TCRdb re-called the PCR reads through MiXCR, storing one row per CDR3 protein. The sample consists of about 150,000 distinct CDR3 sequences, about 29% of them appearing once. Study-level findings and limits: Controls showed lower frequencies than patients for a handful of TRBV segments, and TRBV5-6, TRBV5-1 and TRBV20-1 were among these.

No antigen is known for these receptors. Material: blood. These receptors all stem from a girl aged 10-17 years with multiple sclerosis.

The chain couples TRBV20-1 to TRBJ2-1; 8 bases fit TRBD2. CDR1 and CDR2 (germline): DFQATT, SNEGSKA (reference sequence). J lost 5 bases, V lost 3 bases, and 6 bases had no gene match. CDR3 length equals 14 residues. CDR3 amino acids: CSARKGTRHNEQFF. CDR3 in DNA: TGCAGTGCTAGGAAGGGGACTAGGCACAATGAGCAGTTCTTC.

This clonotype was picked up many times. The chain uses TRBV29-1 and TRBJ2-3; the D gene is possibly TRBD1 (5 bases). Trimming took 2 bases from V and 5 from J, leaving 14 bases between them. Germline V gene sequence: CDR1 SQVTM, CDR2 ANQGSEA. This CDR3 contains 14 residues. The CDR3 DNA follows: TGCAGCGTTGAACCAGCCGGACAAGGAGATACGCAGTATTTT. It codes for CSVEPAGQGDTQYF.

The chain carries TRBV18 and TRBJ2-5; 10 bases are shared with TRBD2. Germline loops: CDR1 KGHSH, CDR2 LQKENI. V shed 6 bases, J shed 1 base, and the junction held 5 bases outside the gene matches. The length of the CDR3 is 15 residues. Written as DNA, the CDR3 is TGTGCCAGCTCCCGGACTAGCGGAACCCAAGAGACCCAGTACTTC. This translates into CASSRTSGTQETQYF.

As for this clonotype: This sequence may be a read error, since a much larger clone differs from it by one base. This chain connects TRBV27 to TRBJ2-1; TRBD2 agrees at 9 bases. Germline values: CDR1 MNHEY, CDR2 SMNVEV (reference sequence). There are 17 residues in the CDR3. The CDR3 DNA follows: TGTGCCAGCAGTTTATTCAGCGGGAGGAGCTCCTACGATGAGCAGTTCTTC. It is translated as CASSLFSGRSSYDEQFF.

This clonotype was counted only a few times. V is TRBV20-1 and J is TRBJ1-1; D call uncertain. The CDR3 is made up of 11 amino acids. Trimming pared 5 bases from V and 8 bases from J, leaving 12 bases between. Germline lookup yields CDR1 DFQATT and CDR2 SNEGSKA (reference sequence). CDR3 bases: TGCAGTGCTCTCCCCGTGGGCGAAGCTTTCTTT. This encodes CSALPVGEAFF.

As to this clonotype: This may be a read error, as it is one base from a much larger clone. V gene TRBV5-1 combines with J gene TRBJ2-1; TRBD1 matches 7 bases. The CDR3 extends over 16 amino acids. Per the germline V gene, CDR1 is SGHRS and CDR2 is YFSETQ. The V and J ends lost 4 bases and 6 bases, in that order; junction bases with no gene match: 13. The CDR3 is CASSRAGFRGCNEQFF. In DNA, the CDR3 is TGCGCCAGCAGCCGAGCCGGGTTCAGGGGGTGCAATGAGCAGTTCTTC. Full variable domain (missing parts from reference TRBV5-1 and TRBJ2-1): KAGVTQTPRYLIKTRGQQVTLSCSPISGHRSVSWYQQTPGQGLQFLFEYFSETQRNKGNFPGRFSGRQFSNSRSEMNVSTLELGDSALYLCASSRAGFRGCNEQFFGPGTRLTVL.

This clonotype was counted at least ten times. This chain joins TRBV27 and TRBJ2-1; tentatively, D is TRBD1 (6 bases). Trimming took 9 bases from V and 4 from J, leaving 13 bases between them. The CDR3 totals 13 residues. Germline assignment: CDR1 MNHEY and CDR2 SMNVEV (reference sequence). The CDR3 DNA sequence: TGTGCCAGTGCCGGGACACCATACAATGAGCAGTTCTTC. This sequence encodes CASAGTPYNEQFF.

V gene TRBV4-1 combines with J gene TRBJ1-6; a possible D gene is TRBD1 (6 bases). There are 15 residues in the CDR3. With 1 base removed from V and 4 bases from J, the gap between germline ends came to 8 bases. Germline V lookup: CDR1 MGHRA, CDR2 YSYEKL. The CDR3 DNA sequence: TGCGCCAGCAGCCAAGTGGACAGTTATAATTCACCCCTCCACTTT. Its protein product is CASSQVDSYNSPLHF.

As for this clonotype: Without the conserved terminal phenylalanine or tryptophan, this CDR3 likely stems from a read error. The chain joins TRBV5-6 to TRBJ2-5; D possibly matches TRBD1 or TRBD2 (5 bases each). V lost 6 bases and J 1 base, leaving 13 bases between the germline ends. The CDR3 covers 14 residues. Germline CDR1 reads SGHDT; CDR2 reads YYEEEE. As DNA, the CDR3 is TGTGCCAGCACCCTGGGGGTAGCCCAAGAGACCCAGTACTCC. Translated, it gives CASTLGVAQETQYS.

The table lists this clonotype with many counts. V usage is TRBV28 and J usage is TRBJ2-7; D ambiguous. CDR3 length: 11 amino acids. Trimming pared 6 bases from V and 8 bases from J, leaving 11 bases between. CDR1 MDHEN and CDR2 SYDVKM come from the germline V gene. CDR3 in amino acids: CASSPGPKQYF. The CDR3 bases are TGTGCCAGCAGCCCAGGACCAAAGCAGTACTTC.

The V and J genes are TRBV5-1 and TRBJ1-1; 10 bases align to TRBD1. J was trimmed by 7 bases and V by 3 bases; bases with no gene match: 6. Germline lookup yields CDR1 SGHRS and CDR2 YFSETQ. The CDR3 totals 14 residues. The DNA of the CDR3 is TGCGCCAGCAGCTCCGGACAGGGGGGGGTTGAAGCTTTCTTT. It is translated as CASSSGQGGVEAFF.

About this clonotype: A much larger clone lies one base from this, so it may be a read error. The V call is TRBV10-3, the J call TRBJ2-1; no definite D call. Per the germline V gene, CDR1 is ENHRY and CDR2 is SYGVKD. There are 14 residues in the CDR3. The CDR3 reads CTISLSDSYNEQFF. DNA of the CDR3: TGTACCATCAGCCTATCGGACTCCTACAATGAGCAGTTCTTC.

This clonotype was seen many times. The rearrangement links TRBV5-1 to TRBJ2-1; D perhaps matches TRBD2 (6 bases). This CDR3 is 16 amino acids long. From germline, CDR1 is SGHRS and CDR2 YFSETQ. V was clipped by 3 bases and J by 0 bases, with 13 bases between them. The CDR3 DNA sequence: TGCGCCAGCAGCTCCATAGCGGCGAGCTCCTACAATGAGCAGTTCTTC. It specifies CASSSIAASSYNEQFF. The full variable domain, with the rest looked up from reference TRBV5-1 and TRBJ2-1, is KAGVTQTPRYLIKTRGQQVTLSCSPISGHRSVSWYQQTPGQGLQFLFEYFSETQRNKGNFPGRFSGRQFSNSRSEMNVSTLELGDSALYLCASSSIAASSYNEQFFGPGTRLTVL.

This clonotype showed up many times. CDR3 bases: TGCAGCTGGGCAGGGGGCCAAGAGACCCAGTACTTC. Translation gives CSWAGGQETQYF. V gene TRBV29-1 combines with J gene TRBJ2-5; 7 nucleotides agree with TRBD1. J lost 1 base, V lost 8 bases, and 4 bases had no gene match. The CDR3 has 12 amino acids. The germline gives CDR1 SQVTM, CDR2 ANQGSEA.

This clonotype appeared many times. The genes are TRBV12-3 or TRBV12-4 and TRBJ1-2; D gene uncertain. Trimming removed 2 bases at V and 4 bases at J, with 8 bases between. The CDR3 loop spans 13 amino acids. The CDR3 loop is CASSLNAGYGYTF. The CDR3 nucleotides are TGTGCCAGCAGTTTAAACGCGGGCTATGGCTACACCTTC.

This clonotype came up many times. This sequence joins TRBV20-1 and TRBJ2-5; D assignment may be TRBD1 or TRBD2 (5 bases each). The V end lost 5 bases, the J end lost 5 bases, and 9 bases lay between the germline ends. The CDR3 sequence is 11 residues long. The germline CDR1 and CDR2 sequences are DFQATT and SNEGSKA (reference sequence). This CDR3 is CSAPGSETQYF. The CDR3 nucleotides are TGCAGTGCTCCAGGGAGTGAGACCCAGTACTTC.

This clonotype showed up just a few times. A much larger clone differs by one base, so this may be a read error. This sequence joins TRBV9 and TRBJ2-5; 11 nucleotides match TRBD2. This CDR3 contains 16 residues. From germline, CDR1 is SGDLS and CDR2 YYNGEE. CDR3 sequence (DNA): TGTGCCAGCAGCGTAGGAAATAGCGGGAGGGGAGAGACCCGGTACTTC. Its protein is CASSVGNSGRGETRYF. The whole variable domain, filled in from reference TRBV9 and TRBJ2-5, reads DSGVTQTPKHLITATGQRVTLRCSPRSGDLSVYWYQQSLDQGLQFLIQYYNGEERAKGNILERFSAQQFPDLHSELNLSSLELGDSALYFCASSVGNSGRGETRYFGPGTRLLVL.

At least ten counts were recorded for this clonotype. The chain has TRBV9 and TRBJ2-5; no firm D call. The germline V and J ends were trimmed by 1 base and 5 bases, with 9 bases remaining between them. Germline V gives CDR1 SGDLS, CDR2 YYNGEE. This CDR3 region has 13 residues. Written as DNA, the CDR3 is TGTGCCAGCAGCGTAAGTCCCCGCGAGACCCAGTACTTC. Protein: CASSVSPRETQYF.